One T cell receptor beta chain is described in this entry. Its antigen target is currently unknown. The input lacks base qualities; no much larger clone sits a single base away. The germline V gene yields SGHTA for CDR1 and FQGNSA for CDR2. The cysteine opens and the phenylalanine closes a CDR3 of 18 amino acids. Only CDR3 DNA remains: 54 bases, in frame from the first base. V trim: 2 bases; J trim: 8 bases; unmatched bases: 12. TCRbeta CDR3 regions were amplified from genomic DNA by means of the immunoSEQ Assay, a bias-controlled multiplex PCR. On the authors' methods: Within the assay, amplification of reference gene primers was used to estimate how many nucleated cells each sample contained. Sequence reads were collapsed and filtered to measure the absolute abundance of every unique TCRbeta CDR3 rearrangement. For each sample, productive Simpson clonality was calculated by taking the square root of Simpson's diversity index across productive rearrangements. TCRdb took this table from immuneACCESS and kept in-frame rearrangements with V and J called. Such tables lack part of the clones; where checked against another copy, unresolved V genes explain under half of the gap, and the rest is unexplained. That table gives V, J and clone size, and the DNA gave D and trimming. For this sample there are approximately 250,000 clones; under 90% appear just once. The ten largest clones add up to over 8.5% of the sample.

The collaborating institutions used their own protocols to collect whole blood in K2EDTA tubes. For TCRbeta analysis, collaborators shipped samples as frozen whole blood, isolated PBMCs, or DNA extracted from either of those sample types. This record belongs to a study of blood T cell repertoires in COVID-19 (dated by TCRdb to 2019 to 2021). Study-level background: Samples covering the acute and convalescent phases of COVID-19 were provided by collaborators in the United States, Italy and Spain. The prospective study material was composed of cDNA or gDNA derived from T cells, B-cell-depleted T cells, or PBMCs. Subjects who had been exposed to COVID-19, were actively infected with it, or had recovered from it provided the deeply sampled blood TCRbeta repertoires that made up the dataset. The repertoires were released in a freely available public database intended as a resource for research on the immune response to SARS-CoV-2. Samples were obtained from the ongoing ImmuneRACE study (first 160 participants) and from 1,254 subjects provided by 6 global collaborators. A de-identified subject ID, COVID-19 status, age in years and sex were almost always included in the sample metadata. Where HLA class I and class II types were available, the types were taken from metadata supplied by the sample provider, not from assay-based typing. Study-wide conclusions, independent of this receptor: The quantity of clinical and demographic metadata differed by source and by participant and was supplied without curation.

The sample taken for sequencing was peripheral blood. The TCR originated in a human donor in a cohort sampled during active COVID-19. The sequence is built from TRBV7-2 and TRBJ2-1; TRBD2 fits 13 bases in the junction. The CDR3 has the sequence CASSLRRRTSGGAYEQFF. The DNA sequence follows: TGTGCCAGCAGCTTACGAAGGAGAACTAGCGGGGGGGCCTATGAGCAGTTCTTC.